Listed below are T cell receptor beta chains from one sample, sequenced in a study of shared clonotypes between healthy human individuals. Method: immunoSEQ multiplex PCR; TCRdb's copy keeps in-frame clones and lacks some. Of around 500,000 clones listed, 70% to 80% are singletons. Sequencing was done on a sample of PBMCs. The receptors originated from a woman in her 40s in good health. Some clones in this sample may be carry-over from other donors' samples. The CDR3 runs from the conserved cysteine through the conserved F or W. D genes are given only for firm matches. Some rows mark clone size as missing; the rest say once, few, many or name a class of expanded clone.

CDR3 DNA: TGCGCCAGCAGTGACCCGCCGGGGGTGGGACGCATAGATACGCAGTATTTT
CDR3 protein: CASSDPPGVGRIDTQYF
V gene: TRBV10-1
D gene: NA
J gene: TRBJ2-3
clone size: NA

CDR3 DNA: TGTGCCTGGAGTGTACTAGCCTACGAGCAGTACTTC
CDR3 protein: CAWSVLAYEQYF
V gene: TRBV30
D gene: NA
J gene: TRBJ2-7
clone size: NA

CDR3 DNA: TGTGCCAGCAGTGTACGCTCTGGGGCCAACGTCCTGACTTTC
CDR3 protein: CASSVRSGANVLTF
V gene: TRBV2
D gene: NA
J gene: TRBJ2-6
clone size: NA

CDR3 DNA: TGTGCCAGCAGTCCCCTAGCGGGAGGGCTCTCCTACGAGCAGTACTTC
CDR3 protein: CASSPLAGGLSYEQYF
V gene: TRBV27
D gene: TRBD2
J gene: TRBJ2-7
clone size: NA

CDR3 DNA: TGTGCCAGCAGGACCTACAGGGGGGGCACCAATCAGCCCCAGCATTTT
CDR3 protein: CASRTYRGGTNQPQHF
V gene: TRBV2
D gene: TRBD1
J gene: TRBJ1-5
clone size: NA

CDR3 DNA: TGTGCCACCAGCAGAGACCAACCGGGACAGGGGGGGAACTATGGCTACACCTTC
CDR3 protein: CATSRDQPGQGGNYGYTF
V gene: TRBV15
D gene: TRBD1
J gene: TRBJ1-2
clone size: NA

CDR3 DNA: TGTGCCAGCAACAGGGAGGTGAGCGAGCAGTACTTC
CDR3 protein: CASNREVSEQYF
V gene: TRBV2
D gene: NA
J gene: TRBJ2-7
clone size: NA

CDR3 DNA: TGTGCCAGCAGTAACCAAGCCGGGGAGCTGTTTTTT
CDR3 protein: CASSNQAGELFF
V gene: TRBV28
D gene: NA
J gene: TRBJ2-2
clone size: NA

CDR3 DNA: TGTGCCAGTAGTATAGGAGGGGTGGGGGCGAATCAGCCCCAGCATTTT
CDR3 protein: CASSIGGVGANQPQHF
V gene: TRBV19
D gene: NA
J gene: TRBJ1-5
clone size: NA

CDR3 DNA: TGTGCCAGCAGCTTGCCGCGGGACGGGTCAGCAAAAGAGACCCAGTACTTC
CDR3 protein: CASSLPRDGSAKETQYF
V gene: TRBV5-8
D gene: NA
J gene: TRBJ2-5
clone size: NA

CDR3 DNA: TGTGCCAGCAGCCCCCGGACGAACCAAGAGACCCAGTACTTC
CDR3 protein: CASSPRTNQETQYF
V gene: TRBV5-6
D gene: NA
J gene: TRBJ2-5
clone size: NA

CDR3 DNA: TGCGCCAGCAGCACCACTAGCGGGCAGGCCAATGAGCAGTTCTTC
CDR3 protein: CASSTTSGQANEQFF
V gene: TRBV5-1
D gene: TRBD2
J gene: TRBJ2-1
clone size: many

CDR3 DNA: TGTGCCAGCAGAAAAAGCGGGACAGGGATTTACGAGCAGTACTTC
CDR3 protein: CASRKSGTGIYEQYF
V gene: TRBV6-5
D gene: TRBD1
J gene: TRBJ2-7
clone size: NA

CDR3 DNA: TGTGCCAGCAGCTTGGGGGCTGGGGGCTATAGCAATCAGCCCCAGCATTTT
CDR3 protein: CASSLGAGGYSNQPQHF
V gene: TRBV5-8
D gene: NA
J gene: TRBJ1-5
clone size: NA

CDR3 DNA: TGTGCCAGCAGTTTACTCTGGAGATTAGCGGGACTGCGCAATGAGCAGTTCTTC
CDR3 protein: CASSLLWRLAGLRNEQFF
V gene: TRBV27
D gene: TRBD2
J gene: TRBJ2-1
clone size: NA

CDR3 DNA: TGTGCCAGCAGTTTCGGGACAGGGGGCAAGGCACAGCCCCAGCATTTT
CDR3 protein: CASSFGTGGKAQPQHF
V gene: TRBV27
D gene: TRBD1
J gene: TRBJ1-5
clone size: NA

CDR3 DNA: TGTGCCAGCAGGGAGGGGACAGGGGTCCTTGGCTACACCTTC
CDR3 protein: CASREGTGVLGYTF
V gene: TRBV27
D gene: TRBD1
J gene: TRBJ1-2
clone size: NA

CDR3 DNA: TGTGCCAGCAGTTCCCGACGGACAGTCTCCTATGGCTACACCTTC
CDR3 protein: CASSSRRTVSYGYTF
V gene: TRBV28
D gene: NA
J gene: TRBJ1-2
clone size: NA

CDR3 DNA: TGTGCCAGCAGCTCCCAAGGACTAGCGGTTGTGAGCTCCTACAATGAGCAGTTCTTC
CDR3 protein: CASSSQGLAVVSSYNEQFF
V gene: TRBV7-3
D gene: TRBD2
J gene: TRBJ2-1
clone size: NA

CDR3 DNA: TGTGCCAGCAGCCCGGGACAGGATTATGGCTACACCTTC
CDR3 protein: CASSPGQDYGYTF
V gene: TRBV6-5
D gene: TRBD1
J gene: TRBJ1-2
clone size: many